The 5 T cell receptor beta chains below all came from one sample that was sequenced in a study of control samples from healthy donors and cancer patients. The table came from immunoSEQ multiplex PCR; TCRdb's copy has only in-frame clones and leaves some out. The table records some 100,000 clones, more than 75% of them present only once. The sequenced sample consisted of blood. The receptors come from a woman in her fifties or sixties in good health.

The chain combines TRBV11-2 with TRBJ2-7; TRBD2 aligns across 11 bases. Losses at the gene ends were 4 bases for V and 0 bases for J; bases not matched to a gene: 2. Germline V CDR1 and CDR2: SGHAT, FQNNGV. The CDR3 totals 15 residues. CDR3 DNA: TGTGCCAGCAGCTCGGGACTAGCGGCCTCCTACGAGCAGTACGTC. Encoded protein: CASSSGLAASYEQYV.

The chain has TRBV5-1 and TRBJ1-2, with D perhaps TRBD1 (6 bases). Germline V gene data show CDR1 as SGHRS and CDR2 as YFSETQ. Trimming left V 0 bases short and J 4 bases short, with 10 bases between. The CDR3 loop spans 14 amino acids. CDR3 loop: CASSLVGAGYGYTF. CDR3 DNA: TGCGCCAGCAGCTTGGTGGGGGCCGGCTATGGCTACACCTTC.

The chain links TRBV11-2 to TRBJ1-6; no firm D call. CDR1 and CDR2 (germline): SGHAT, FQNNGV. V was shortened by 0 bases and J by 10 bases, with 19 bases between the two germline ends. CDR3 length: 17 amino acids. The CDR3 reads CASSLEGVSWARSPLHF. CDR3 nucleotide sequence: TGTGCCAGCAGCTTAGAAGGTGTTAGTTGGGCGAGGTCACCCCTCCACTTT. Full variable domain (rest looked up from reference TRBV11-2 and TRBJ1-6): EAGVAQSPRYKIIEKRQSVAFWCNPISGHATLYWYQQILGQGPKLLIQFQNNGVVDDSQLPKDRFSAERLKGVDSTLKIQPAKLEDSAVYLCASSLEGVSWARSPLHFGNGTRLTVT.

This chain uses TRBV5-1 with TRBJ1-6, with D perhaps TRBD1 (5 bases). CDR3 length equals 15 residues. V was shortened by 4 bases and J by 7 bases, with 15 bases between the two germline ends. The V gene's germline CDR1 is SGHRS and CDR2 YFSETQ. This CDR3 is CASSPGGGINSPLHF. CDR3 bases: TGCGCCAGCAGCCCGGGGGGGGGAATAAATTCACCCCTCCACTTT.

A single count supports this clone. This sequence joins TRBV21-1 and TRBJ1-1; TRBD1, the table's D call, lacks a check against the DNA. TRBV21-1 is a pseudogene locus. CDR3 size: 16 residues. CDR3 sequence (DNA): TGTGCCAGCAGCTCTCAAAGGGCAGGGGGTAACACTGAAGCTTTCTTT. As protein: CASSSQRAGGNTEAFF.